The 2 T cell receptor beta chains below were found in one sample sequenced in a study of blood T cell repertoires in COVID-19 (dated by TCRdb to the early 2020s). Libraries were built with the immunoSEQ multiplex PCR assay. TCRdb stores this immuneACCESS table with in-frame sequences only. Part of the clones is absent; in the studies checked, under half of the shortfall reflects unresolved V genes, and no reason is known for the rest. Counted in this sample were a few hundred thousand clones; around 90% of them appeared once. 6% to 7% of the sample comes from the top ten. Material for sequencing was PBMCs or T cells enriched from blood (not recorded which). Receptor source: a middle-aged woman who had recovered from COVID-19.

The V gene is TRBV7-2, the J gene TRBJ2-2; 7 bases agree with TRBD2. Per germline, CDR1 SGHTA and CDR2 FQGNSA. Germline trimming cut 5 bases from V and 1 base from J; bases unmatched to any gene: 10. The CDR3 spans 17 residues. DNA of the CDR3: TGTGCCAGCAGCGGCAGGAGCGGGACCTTGAACACCGGGGAGCTGTTTTTT. It encodes CASSGRSGTLNTGELFF. Supplemented by reference TRBV7-2 and TRBJ2-2, the full variable domain reads GAGVSQSPSNKVTEKGKDVELRCDPISGHTALYWYRQSLGQGLEFLIYFQGNSAPDKSGLPSDRFSAERTGGSVSTLTIQRTQQEDSAVYLCASSGRSGTLNTGELFFGEGSRLTVL.

The chain recombines TRBV5-1 with TRBJ2-3, with 12 bases fitting TRBD2. In germline, CDR1 is SGHRS, CDR2 YFSETQ. The J segment lost 1 base and the V segment lost 4 bases, leaving 10 bases of the junction unmatched. This CDR3 region has 18 residues. CDR3 region: CASSPGLAGPRGTDTQYF. As DNA, the CDR3 is TGCGCCAGCAGCCCAGGACTAGCGGGGCCCCGGGGCACAGATACGCAGTATTTT.